This TCR beta chain emerged from a study of blood T cell repertoires in COVID-19. Looking at the study overall: From the United States, Italy and Spain came samples of acute and convalescent COVID-19.

Profiling relied on immunoSEQ multiplex PCR, and the TCRdb table lists in-frame clones only, not all of them. The sample has 200,000 to 250,000 clones; 85% to 90% are singletons. The study drew participants aged about 18 to 95 years from some 25 US areas. Recovered status in Cohort 3 required two negative PCRs, clearance, or symptom resolution. Trimming took 4 bases from V and 4 from J; bases not matched to a gene: 23. CDR1 and CDR2 from the germline V gene are LGHNA and YNFKEQ. The CDR3 contains 21 residues. Sequences were obtained from PBMCs or T cells enriched from blood (not recorded which). This receptor was identified in a man aged 25-45 years who had recovered from COVID-19. This rearrangement joins TRBV4-2 to TRBJ2-7; 12 nucleotides align to TRBD1. This CDR3 is CASSPGTGGSSGRDLEYEQYF. The CDR3 coding sequence is TGTGCCAGCAGCCCAGGGACAGGGGGCTCGAGCGGGAGGGATTTAGAGTACGAGCAGTACTTC.